This TCR beta chain is from a study of OX40 agonist ivuxolimab in advanced cancers. In the study overall: Therapy given before enrollment (anti-PD-1, anti-PD-L1 or anti-CTLA-4) was allowed, and around 40% had some.

Some clones are missing from TCRdb's copy, which holds only in-frame ones; the method was immunoSEQ multiplex PCR. The data show about 100,000 clones, with 75% to 90% seen just once and around 0.16% held by the top ten. The CDR3 spans 14 residues. The germline gives CDR1 SGDLS, CDR2 YYNGEE. The J segment lost 4 bases and the V segment lost 6 bases, leaving 4 bases of the junction unmatched. Whole-study findings and limits: Clonal expansion by week 6 occurred in CD4+ and CD8+ blood T cells (at 0.1 to 3.0 mg/kg). Determination of antigen specificity was not performed for the expanded peripheral T cells. Certain nonresponders likewise exhibited a low normalized T-cell clonal expansion.

Turning to this clone: No antigen is known for it.

The origin of this receptor is an adult with an advanced solid tumor such as melanoma, head and neck, liver or kidney cancer. Sequencing was performed on CD4+ or CD8+ T cells sorted from blood, taken in a trial of the OX40 agonist ivuxolimab. V usage is TRBV9 and J usage is TRBJ2-1; 10 bases map to TRBD2. The CDR3 region has the DNA TGTGCCAGCAACCCTAGCGGGGGATACAATGAGCAGTTCTTC. Protein sequence: CASNPSGGYNEQFF.